This is a list of T cell receptor beta chains from one sample in a study of blood T cell repertoires in COVID-19. The assay was immunoSEQ multiplex PCR, and TCRdb's table has in-frame clones only and misses some. The sample comprises some 200,000 clones, 75% to 90% of which are singletons, and 5.5% to 7.5% rests with the top ten. The source material was peripheral blood. These TCRs come from a woman in her forties with acute or convalescent COVID-19. Each CDR3 is given with its conserved first and last residue. A D gene is named only where the DNA matches it firmly. Clone size is given for some rows only: seen once, a few or many times, or a class if the clone is expanded.

V gene	J gene	clone size	D gene	CDR3 DNA	CDR3 protein
TRBV6-5	TRBJ2-1	-	TRBD1	TGTGCCGGAAGGACAGGAAGGGGTGAGCAGTTCTTC	CAGRTGRGEQFF
TRBV5-1	TRBJ2-5	few	TRBD2	TGCGCCAGCAGCTTGGCCGGGGTAGCGGGAGAGACCCAGTACTTC	CASSLAGVAGETQYF
TRBV20-1	TRBJ1-1	-	-	TGCAGTGCTAGCGTGAACACTGAAGCTTTCTTT	CSASVNTEAFF
TRBV4-2	TRBJ2-7	-	TRBD2	TGTGCCAGCAGCGAAGGGACTAGCGGGGGTTACGAGCAGTACTTC	CASSEGTSGGYEQYF
TRBV28	TRBJ1-2	-	-	TGTGCCAGCAGTTTAATGCAGGGTAGCCGAAACTATGGCTACACCTTC	CASSLMQGSRNYGYTF
TRBV28	TRBJ2-1	-	-	TGTGCCAGTGTGGGGGCCTCTAACTACAATGAGCAGTTCTTC	CASVGASNYNEQFF
TRBV27	TRBJ1-6	-	-	TGTGCCAGCAGGCAGATTAATTCACCCCTCCACTTT	CASRQINSPLHF
TRBV28	TRBJ1-2	-	-	TGTGCCAGCAGTTTAAGCAGTGTACAGGGTGGCTACACCTTC	CASSLSSVQGGYTF
TRBV7-8	TRBJ1-5	-	TRBD1	TGTGCCAGCAGCTTACATCCGCAGGGGGTAGGGTCAGATCAGCCCCAGCATTTT	CASSLHPQGVGSDQPQHF
TRBV19	TRBJ1-1	-	TRBD1	TGTGCCAGTAGTATAGTCCTGGGACAGGATTACACTGAAGCTTTCTTT	CASSIVLGQDYTEAFF
TRBV28	TRBJ2-7	-	-	TGTGCCAGCAGTCCACCCCCTTATCAGGGCTCCTACGAGCAGTACTTC	CASSPPPYQGSYEQYF
TRBV5-6	TRBJ2-7	-	TRBD2	TGTGCCAGCAGCCCGGGACTAGCGCACGAGCAGTACTTC	CASSPGLAHEQYF
TRBV29-1	TRBJ2-7	-	-	TGCAGCGTCGCGCCCTTGGGGGGGGGCGGCTCCTACGAGCAGTACTTC	CSVAPLGGGGSYEQYF
TRBV27	TRBJ1-3	-	TRBD1	TGTGCCAGCAGTCTATCACCGGGACAGGGTCAAGGGGTAGGAAACACCATATATTTT	CASSLSPGQGQGVGNTIYF
TRBV5-5	TRBJ1-2	once	-	TGTGCCAGCAGCTCGGGTTATTTCGGCGGCGCGAGCTATGGCTACACCTTC	CASSSGYFGGASYGYTF
TRBV12-3/TRBV12-4	TRBJ1-1	-	TRBD1	TGTGCCAGCAGTCGGACAGGGGAAACTGAAGCTTTCTTT	CASSRTGETEAFF
TRBV7-3	TRBJ2-1	-	-	TGTGCCAGCGGCAAGCCGGGGAACAATGAGCAGTTCTTC	CASGKPGNNEQFF
TRBV4-1	TRBJ2-7	once	TRBD1	TGCGCCAGCAGCCAAGAGGCTCCCCAGGGGGATGAGCAGTACTTC	CASSQEAPQGDEQYF
TRBV9	TRBJ2-3	-	-	TGTGCCAGCAGCTCGCGACAGGCCCCTAGCACAGATACGCAGTATTTT	CASSSRQAPSTDTQYF
TRBV7-9	TRBJ2-1	-	TRBD2	TGTGCCAGCAGACTTGGACTAGCGGGGGAGAGCTCCTACAATGAGCAGTTCTTC	CASRLGLAGESSYNEQFF